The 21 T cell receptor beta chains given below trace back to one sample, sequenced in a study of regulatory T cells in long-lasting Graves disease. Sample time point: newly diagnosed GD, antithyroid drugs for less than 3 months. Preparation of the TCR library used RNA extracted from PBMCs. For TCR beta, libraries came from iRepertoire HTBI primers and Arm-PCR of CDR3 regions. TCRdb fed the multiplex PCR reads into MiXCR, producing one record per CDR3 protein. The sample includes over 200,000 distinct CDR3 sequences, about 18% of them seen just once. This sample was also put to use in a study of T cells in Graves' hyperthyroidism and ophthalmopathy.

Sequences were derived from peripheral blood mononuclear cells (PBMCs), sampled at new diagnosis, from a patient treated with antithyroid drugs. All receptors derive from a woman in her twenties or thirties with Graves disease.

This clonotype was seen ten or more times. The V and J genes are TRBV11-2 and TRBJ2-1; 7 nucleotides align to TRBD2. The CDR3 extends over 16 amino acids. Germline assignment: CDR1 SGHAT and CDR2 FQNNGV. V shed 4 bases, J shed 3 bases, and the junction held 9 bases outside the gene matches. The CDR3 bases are TGTGCCAGCAGCTGGGGGGGGGGTAAAAACTACAATGAGCAGTTCTTC. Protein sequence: CASSWGGGKNYNEQFF.

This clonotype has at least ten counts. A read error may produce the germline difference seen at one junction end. The CDR3 protein is CPTSRDRKGGTEAFF. Written as DNA, the CDR3 is TGTCCCACCAGCAGAGATCGGAAAGGGGGCACTGAAGCTTTCTTT. The chain uses TRBV15 and TRBJ1-1; possible D gene TRBD1, 6 bases. Germline V gene data show CDR1 as LNHNV and CDR2 as YYDKDF (reference sequence). The CDR3 has 15 residues.

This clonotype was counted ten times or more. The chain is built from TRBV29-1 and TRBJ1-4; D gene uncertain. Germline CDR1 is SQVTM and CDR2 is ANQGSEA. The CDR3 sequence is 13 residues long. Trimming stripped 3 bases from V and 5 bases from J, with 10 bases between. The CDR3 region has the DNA TGCAGCGTTGAGTCCTCCTCAAATGAAAAACTGTTTTTT. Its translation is CSVESSSNEKLFF.

The CDR3 region is CASSYPGQINYGYTF. The CDR3 region has the DNA TGCGCCAGCAGTTATCCGGGACAGATTAACTATGGCTACACCTTC. The chain is built from TRBV4-1 and TRBJ1-2; 7 nucleotides agree with TRBD1. With V trimmed by 6 bases and J by 1 base, 8 bases remained unmatched. CDR3 length equals 15 residues. Germline CDR1 reads MGHRA; CDR2 reads YSYEKL.

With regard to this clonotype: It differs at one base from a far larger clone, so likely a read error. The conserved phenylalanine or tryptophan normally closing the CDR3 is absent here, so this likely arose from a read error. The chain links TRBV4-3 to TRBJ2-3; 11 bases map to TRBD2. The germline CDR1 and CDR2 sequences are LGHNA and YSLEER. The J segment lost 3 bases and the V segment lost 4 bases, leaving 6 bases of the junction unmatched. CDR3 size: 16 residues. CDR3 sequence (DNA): TGCGCCAGCAGCCGATCCGGGACTAGCGGTACAGATACGCAGTATCTT. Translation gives CASSRSGTSGTDTQYL.

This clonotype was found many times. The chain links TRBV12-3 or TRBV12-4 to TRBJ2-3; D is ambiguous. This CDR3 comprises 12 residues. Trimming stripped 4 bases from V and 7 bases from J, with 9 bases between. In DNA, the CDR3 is TGTGCCAGCAGTTCTGAGATTTATACGCAGTATTTT. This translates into CASSSEIYTQYF.

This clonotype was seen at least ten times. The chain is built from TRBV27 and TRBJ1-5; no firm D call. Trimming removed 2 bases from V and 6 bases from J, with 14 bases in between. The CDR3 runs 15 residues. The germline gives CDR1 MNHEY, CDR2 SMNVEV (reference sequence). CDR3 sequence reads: CASSLKPRVGQPQHF. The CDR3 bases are TGTGCCAGCAGTTTAAAGCCCCGGGTTGGTCAGCCCCAGCATTTT.

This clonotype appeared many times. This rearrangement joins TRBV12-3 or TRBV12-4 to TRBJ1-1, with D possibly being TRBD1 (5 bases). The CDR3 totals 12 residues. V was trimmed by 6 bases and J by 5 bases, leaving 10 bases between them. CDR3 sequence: CASRGVRTEAFF. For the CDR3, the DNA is TGTGCCAGCAGAGGGGTTCGAACTGAAGCTTTCTTT.

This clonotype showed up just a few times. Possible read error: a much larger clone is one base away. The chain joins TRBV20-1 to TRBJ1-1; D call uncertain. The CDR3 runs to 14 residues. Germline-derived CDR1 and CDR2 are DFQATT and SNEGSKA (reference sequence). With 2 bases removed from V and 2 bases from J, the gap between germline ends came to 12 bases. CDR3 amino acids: CSARWNLLNTEAFF. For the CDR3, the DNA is TGCAGTGCTAGATGGAACCTGCTTAACACTGAAGCTTTCTTT.

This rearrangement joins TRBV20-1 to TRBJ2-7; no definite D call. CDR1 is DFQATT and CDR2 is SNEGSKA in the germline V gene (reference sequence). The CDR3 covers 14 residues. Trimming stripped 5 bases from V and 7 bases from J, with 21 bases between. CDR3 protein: CSARRQPASTEQYF. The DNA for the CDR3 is TGCAGTGCTCGCCGTCAGCCGGCCTCTACGGAGCAGTACTTC.

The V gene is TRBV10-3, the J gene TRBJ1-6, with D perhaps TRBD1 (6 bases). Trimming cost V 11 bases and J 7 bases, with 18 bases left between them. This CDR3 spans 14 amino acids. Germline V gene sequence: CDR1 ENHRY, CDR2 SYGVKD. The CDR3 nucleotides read TGTGCCTCCTCCGGGGGCCAGGGAAATTCACCCCTCCACTTT. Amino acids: CASSGGQGNSPLHF.

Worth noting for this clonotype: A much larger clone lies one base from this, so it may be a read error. As DNA, the CDR3 is TGTGCCAGCAGTGCTGACAGGGGAGGGGAGCAGTACTTC. Amino acid sequence: CASSADRGGEQYF. The V call is TRBV6-1, the J call TRBJ2-7; a possible D gene is TRBD1 (8 bases). The CDR3 runs to 13 residues. V was trimmed by 4 bases and J by 7 bases, leaving 14 bases between them. The V gene's germline CDR1 is MNHNS and CDR2 SASEGT.

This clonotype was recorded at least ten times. The CDR3, as DNA: TGCAGTGCACCCCTAGCGGGGGGGAGTGGGACCGGGGAGCTGTTTTTT. Protein: CSAPLAGGSGTGELFF. The gene calls are TRBV20-1 and TRBJ2-2; 12 bases are a match to TRBD2. This CDR3 contains 16 residues. The V gene's germline CDR1 is DFQATT and CDR2 SNEGSKA (reference sequence). The V and J ends lost 6 bases and 5 bases, in that order; junction bases with no gene match: 10.

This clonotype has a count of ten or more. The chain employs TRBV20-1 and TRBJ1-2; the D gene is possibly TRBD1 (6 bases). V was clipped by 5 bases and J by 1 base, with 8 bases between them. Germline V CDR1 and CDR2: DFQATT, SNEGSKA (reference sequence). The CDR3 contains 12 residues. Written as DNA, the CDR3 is TGCAGTGCTGAGGACAGTAACTATGGCTACACCTTC. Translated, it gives CSAEDSNYGYTF.

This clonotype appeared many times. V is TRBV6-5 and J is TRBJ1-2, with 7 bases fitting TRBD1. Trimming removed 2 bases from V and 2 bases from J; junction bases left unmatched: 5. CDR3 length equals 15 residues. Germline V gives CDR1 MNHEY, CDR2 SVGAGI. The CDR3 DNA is TGTGCCAGCAGTTACCGGCCGACAGGGAACTATGGCTACACCTTC. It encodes CASSYRPTGNYGYTF.

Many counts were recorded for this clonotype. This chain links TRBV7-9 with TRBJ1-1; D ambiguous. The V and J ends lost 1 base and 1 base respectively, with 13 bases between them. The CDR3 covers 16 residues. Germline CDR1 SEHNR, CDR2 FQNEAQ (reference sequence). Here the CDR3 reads CASSLGQVVGNTEAFF. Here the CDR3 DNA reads TGTGCCAGCAGCTTAGGCCAGGTCGTGGGGAACACTGAAGCTTTCTTT.

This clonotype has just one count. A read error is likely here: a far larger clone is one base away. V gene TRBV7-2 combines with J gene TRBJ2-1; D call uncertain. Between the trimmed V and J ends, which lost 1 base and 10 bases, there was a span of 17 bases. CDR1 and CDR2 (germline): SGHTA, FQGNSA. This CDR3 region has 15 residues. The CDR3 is CASSLVVGFKYEQFF. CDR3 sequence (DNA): TGTGCCAGCAGCTTAGTTGTGGGCTTCAAGTACGAGCAGTTCTTC.

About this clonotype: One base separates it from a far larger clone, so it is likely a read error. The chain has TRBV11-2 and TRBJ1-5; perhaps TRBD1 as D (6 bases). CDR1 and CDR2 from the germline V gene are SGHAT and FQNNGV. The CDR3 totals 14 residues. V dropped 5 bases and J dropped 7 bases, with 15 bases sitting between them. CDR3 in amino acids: CASSRGGGVQPQHF. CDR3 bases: TGTGCCAGCAGCCGCGGGGGGGGCGTCCAGCCCCAGCATTTT.

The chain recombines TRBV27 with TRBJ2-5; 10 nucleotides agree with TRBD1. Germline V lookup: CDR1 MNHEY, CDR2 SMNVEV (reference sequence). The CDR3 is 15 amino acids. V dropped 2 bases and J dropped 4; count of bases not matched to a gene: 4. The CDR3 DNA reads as TGTGCCAGCAGTTTAGACAGGGGGCGCGGAGAGACCCAGTACTTC. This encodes CASSLDRGRGETQYF.

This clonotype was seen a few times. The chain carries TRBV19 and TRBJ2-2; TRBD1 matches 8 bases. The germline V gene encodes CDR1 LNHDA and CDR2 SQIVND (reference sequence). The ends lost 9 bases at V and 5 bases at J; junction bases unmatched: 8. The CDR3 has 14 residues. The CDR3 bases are TGTGCCAGCAGCAGGGGGCGCCGGACCGGGGAGCTGTTTTTT. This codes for CASSRGRRTGELFF.

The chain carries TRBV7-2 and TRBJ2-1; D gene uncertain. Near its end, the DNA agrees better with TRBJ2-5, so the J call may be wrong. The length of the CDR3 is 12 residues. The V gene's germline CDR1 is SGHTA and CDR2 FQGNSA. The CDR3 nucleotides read TGTGCCAGCAGGCTTAGTCAAGAGACCCAGTACTTC. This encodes CASRLSQETQYF.